This TCR beta chain derives from a study of blood T cell repertoires in COVID-19. Sequencing was performed with immunoSEQ multiplex PCR; in TCRdb, only in-frame clones are kept and a portion is missing. Of 250,000 to 300,000 clones listed, roughly 80% are singletons. Between the trimmed V and J ends, which lost 6 bases and 2 bases, there was a span of 20 bases. Germline loops: CDR1 SGHAT, CDR2 FQDESV (reference sequence). CDR3 length: 16 residues. The V call is TRBV11-1, the J call TRBJ2-7; maybe TRBD2 (5 bases). The sequencing input was PBMCs or T cells enriched from blood (not recorded which). The receptor's source is a man in his forties who had been exposed to COVID-19. DNA for the CDR3: TGTGCCAGCAGACCAATCGGAGGTGGTCGAGCCTACGAGCAGTACTTC. It specifies CASRPIGGGRAYEQYF.